This T cell receptor (beta chain) was captured by sequencing in a study of blood T cell repertoires in COVID-19. About the research overall: Samples of COVID-19 (acute and convalescent) were obtained from the United States, Italy and Spain. Nucleic acid was either cDNA or gDNA, and it came from T cells, B-cell-depleted T cells, or PBMCs.

The repertoire was sequenced with immunoSEQ multiplex PCR; TCRdb's copy has only in-frame clones and lacks some. The sample has about 170,000 clones; around 87% are singletons. The germline V gene has CDR1 LNHDA and CDR2 SQIVND (reference sequence). The V end lost 4 bases, the J end lost 2 bases, and 12 bases lay between the germline ends. The CDR3 has 14 residues. Sequencing input: peripheral blood. The V gene is TRBV19, the J gene TRBJ2-7; D is possibly TRBD1 (5 bases). The receptor's source is a man aged 55 to 70 with COVID-19, enrolled during active disease. The CDR3 spells CASSREQAPYEQYF. The CDR3 region has the DNA TGTGCCAGTAGTAGGGAACAGGCCCCCTACGAGCAGTACTTC.